The 20 T cell receptor beta chains given below trace back to one sample, sequenced in a study of Graves' ophthalmopathy and Graves' hyperthyroidism (dated by TCRdb to the late 2010s). The sample was run on an Illumina HiSeq 2000. TCR beta CDR3 regions were amplified from RNA transcripts for repertoire sequencing. A first-round RT-PCR used HTBI primers with the Qiagen OneStep RT-PCR kit, followed by a second-round multiplex PCR, size selection and purification. The public reads were run again by TCRdb, first through fastp at Q25 and then through MiXCR, and only productive beta chains were kept. Here each entry gathers all rows of one CDR3 protein and keeps the most common genes and DNA. The sample table shows about 1.1 million distinct CDR3 sequences, and approximately 35% are seen once. Together, the top ten hold roughly 11% of the sample. Sample: peripheral blood or thyroid tissue (not recorded which). These TCRs come from an adult man with Graves' hyperthyroidism.

The V and J genes are TRBV10-3 and TRBJ2-7; possibly TRBD1 for D (6 bases). V lost 10 bases and J lost 3, with 22 bases in between. From germline, CDR1 is ENHRY and CDR2 SYGVKD. The CDR3 runs 15 residues. CDR3 amino acids: CATSLRDTSNYEQYF. The CDR3 nucleotides are TGTGCCACCTCACTCCGGGACACCTCTAACTACGAGCAGTACTTC.

The chain employs TRBV20-1 and TRBJ2-7; a possible D gene is TRBD1 (6 bases). The CDR3 loop spans 15 amino acids. Deletions cut 0 bases from V and 0 bases from J, with 12 bases between. The germline V gene has CDR1 DFQATT and CDR2 SNEGSKA (reference sequence). The CDR3 DNA sequence: TGCAGTGCTAGAGATTGGCAGGGGACCTCCTACGAGCAGTACTTC. It is translated as CSARDWQGTSYEQYF.

The gene calls are TRBV19 and TRBJ1-5; TRBD1 matches 9 bases. J lost 6 bases, V lost 1 base, and 7 bases had no gene match. This CDR3 spans 16 amino acids. CDR1 and CDR2 (germline): LNHDA, SQIVND (reference sequence). Written as DNA, the CDR3 is TGTGCCAGTAGTATAGGGGACAGGGCCCTCGGTCAGCCCCAGCATTTT. It encodes CASSIGDRALGQPQHF.

The V and J genes are TRBV7-2 and TRBJ1-6, with D perhaps matching TRBD1 (5 bases). The CDR3 covers 17 residues. The germline CDR1 and CDR2 sequences are SGHTA and FQGNSA. V lost 1 base to trimming and J lost 0 bases, with 10 bases between them. The CDR3: CASSLDRPSSYNSPLHF. In nucleotides, the CDR3 is TGTGCCAGCAGCTTAGACAGGCCGAGCTCCTATAATTCACCCCTCCACTTT.

The chain links TRBV11-3 to TRBJ1-1, with 10 bases that match TRBD1. V was clipped by 5 bases and J by 1 base; unmatched bases: 7. The CDR3 length is 16 residues. CDR1 SGHNT and CDR2 YENEEA come from the germline V gene. CDR3 amino acids: CASSGRTGGRNTEAFF. The CDR3 DNA reads TGTGCCAGCAGCGGCCGGACAGGGGGTAGGAACACTGAAGCTTTCTTT.

This clonotype was seen a few times. V and J are TRBV6-1 and TRBJ1-3; D gene unclear. The CDR3 loop spans 14 amino acids. Trimming left V 6 bases short and J 0 bases short, with 9 bases between. CDR1 is MNHNS, CDR2 SASEGT, per germline. CDR3 in amino acids: CASRRQASGNTIYF. CDR3 DNA: TGTGCCAGCAGGCGACAAGCCTCTGGAAACACCATATATTTT.

Many counts were recorded for this clonotype. CDR3 residues: CASSQEGYGNQPQHF. Written as DNA, the CDR3 is TGCGCCAGCAGCCAAGAGGGGTATGGCAATCAGCCCCAGCATTTT. The V gene is TRBV4-1, the J gene TRBJ1-5; unclear D gene. Trimming took 0 bases from V and 2 from J, leaving 8 bases between them. Germline V CDR1 and CDR2: MGHRA, YSYEKL. There are 15 residues in the CDR3.

The V and J genes are TRBV6-1 and TRBJ1-1, with 9 bases aligning to TRBD1. After removal of 3 bases from V and 9 bases from J, the junction contained 5 bases not matched to a gene. The germline gives CDR1 MNHNS, CDR2 SASEGT. This CDR3 is built from 13 residues. The CDR3 DNA is TGTGCCAGCAGTGACGGACAGGGGACCCAAGCTTTCTTT. Its protein product is CASSDGQGTQAFF.

This clonotype appeared many times. V gene TRBV28 combines with J gene TRBJ2-6; D is unclear. This CDR3 has 15 amino acids. With 7 bases removed from V and 0 bases from J, the gap between germline ends came to 10 bases. Germline V gene sequence: CDR1 MDHEN, CDR2 SYDVKM. The CDR3 sequence is CASTQASSGANVLTF. CDR3 nucleotide sequence: TGTGCCAGCACCCAAGCCTCCTCTGGGGCCAACGTCCTGACTTTC.

The chain has TRBV9 and TRBJ1-6; no clear D gene. Per germline, CDR1 SGDLS and CDR2 YYNGEE. This CDR3 region has 14 residues. Trimming removed 0 bases from V and 10 bases from J, with 11 bases in between. This CDR3 is CASSVGSGGSPLHF. CDR3 in DNA: TGTGCCAGCAGCGTAGGGTCGGGAGGCTCACCCCTCCACTTT.

This sequence joins TRBV19 and TRBJ1-5, with a tentative D call TRBD1 (5 bases). V lost 9 bases and J lost 5, with 20 bases in between. This CDR3 has 15 amino acids. Germline CDR1 and CDR2: LNHDA and SQIVND (reference sequence). CDR3 sequence: CASSERTGGHQPQHF. CDR3 DNA: TGTGCCAGCAGTGAAAGGACGGGGGGTCATCAGCCCCAGCATTTT. The whole variable domain, remainder taken from reference TRBV19 and TRBJ1-5, is DGGITQSPKYLFRKEGQNVTLSCEQNLNHDAMYWYRQDPGQGLRLIYYSQIVNDFQKGDIAEGYSVSREKKESFPLTVTSAQKNPTAFYLCASSERTGGHQPQHFGDGTRLSIL.

The chain employs TRBV11-2 and TRBJ2-5, with a tentative D call TRBD2 (6 bases). Germline assignment: CDR1 SGHAT and CDR2 FQNNGV. There are 14 residues in the CDR3. V dropped 5 bases and J dropped 5 bases, with 15 bases sitting between them. The DNA for the CDR3 is TGTGCCAGCAGCGTTTTGGAGGGGTTCGAGACCCAGTACTTC. Amino acids: CASSVLEGFETQYF.

This clonotype has ten or more counts. This rearrangement joins TRBV2 to TRBJ1-5; D is unresolved. The CDR3 sequence is 15 residues long. Germline loops: CDR1 SNHLY, CDR2 FYNNEI. Trimming removed 7 bases from V and 2 bases from J, with 15 bases in between. The CDR3 coding sequence is TGTGCCAGCACATTAGGTCGGGTTGGCAATCAGCCCCAGCATTTT. Its protein is CASTLGRVGNQPQHF. The full variable domain, completed using reference TRBV2 and TRBJ1-5, is EPEVTQTPSHQVTQMGQEVILRCVPISNHLYFYWYRQILGQKVEFLVSFYNNEISEKSEIFDDQFSVERPDGSNFTLKIRSTKLEDSAMYFCASTLGRVGNQPQHFGDGTRLSIL.

This chain links TRBV7-3 with TRBJ2-5; 7 bases line up with TRBD1. The CDR3 runs 16 residues. Germline V lookup: CDR1 SGHTA, CDR2 FQGTGA. V shed 5 bases and J 1 base; nucleotides not matched to a gene: 10. The CDR3 here is CASSVLDRERQETQYF. The DNA for the CDR3 is TGTGCCAGCAGCGTCCTAGACAGGGAACGCCAAGAGACCCAGTACTTC.

This clonotype was seen a few times. V usage is TRBV12-3 or TRBV12-4 and J usage is TRBJ1-4; TRBD1 matches at 7 bases. This CDR3 has 14 residues. Trimming took 4 bases from V and 8 from J; bases not matched to a gene: 7. In DNA, the CDR3 is TGTGCCAGCAGTTCCTACAGGGGTGACGAAAAACTGTTTTTT. As protein: CASSSYRGDEKLFF.

Details on this clonotype: One end of the junction fails to match germline, which may point to a read error. The DNA of the CDR3 is TGTGCCATCAGTCAAATGACAGGGGGAGATGGCTACGCCTTC. Its protein product is CAISQMTGGDGYAF. This rearrangement joins TRBV10-3 to TRBJ1-2, with 9 bases identical to TRBD1. The CDR3 runs to 14 residues. Per the germline V gene, CDR1 is ENHRY and CDR2 is SYGVKD.

This rearrangement joins TRBV7-2 to TRBJ2-2; tentatively, D is TRBD1 (6 bases). The V and J ends lost 5 bases and 3 bases respectively, with 13 bases between them. The CDR3 runs 15 residues. Per germline, CDR1 SGHTA and CDR2 FQGNSA. The CDR3 DNA follows: TGTGCCAGCAGCCCGCAGGGGTCGCACACCGGGGAGCTGTTTTTT. Translating gives CASSPQGSHTGELFF.

In nucleotides, the CDR3 is TGTGCCAGCAGCGGACAGGGGGCTGACTATGGCTACACCTTC. Its protein is CASSGQGADYGYTF. V is TRBV10-3 and J is TRBJ1-2, with 11 bases identical to TRBD1. Germline CDR1 is ENHRY and CDR2 is SYGVKD. V shed 10 bases and J 3 bases; nucleotides not matched to a gene: 7. The CDR3 totals 14 residues.

To note about this clonotype: Sequence at one end of the junction differs from germline and may be a read error. The chain links TRBV29-1 to TRBJ2-6; 8 bases line up with TRBD1. Per germline, CDR1 SQVTM and CDR2 ANQGSEA. The CDR3 covers 11 residues. CDR3 DNA: TGCAGCGTCAGGACAGGGCTGGCTGAAGCTTTC. Its protein is CSVRTGLAEAF.

This clonotype was detected ten times or more. The chain is built from TRBV5-1 and TRBJ2-5, with D unclear. The CDR3 is 14 amino acids. Germline V gene data show CDR1 as SGHRS and CDR2 as YFSETQ. Trimming left V 4 bases short and J 2 bases short, with 12 bases between. The CDR3 bases are TGCGCCAGCAGCATTCAGGAGACACAAGAGACCCAGTACTTC. This translates into CASSIQETQETQYF.